Presented here are 18 T cell receptor beta chains from one specimen sequenced in a study of cytomegalovirus exposure and HLA in healthy donors. The study ran its PCR with 60 Vbeta and 13 Jbeta primers. Profiled with immunoSEQ multiplex PCR; TCRdb holds only in-frame clones, not every one. The table includes 130,000 or so clones, 70% to 85% detected once. Sequenced input: PBMCs. These TCRs come from a man younger than 35 in good health and CMV-seronegative.

This chain connects TRBV11-3 to TRBJ1-1; 7 bases align to TRBD1. With V trimmed by 1 base and J by 1 base, 3 bases remained unmatched. The CDR3 extends over 15 amino acids. Per germline, CDR1 SGHNT and CDR2 YENEEA. In DNA, the CDR3 is TGTGCCAGCAGCTTAGCAGGGGGAGGGAACACTGAAGCTTTCTTT. Its protein is CASSLAGGGNTEAFF.

This chain joins TRBV15 and TRBJ1-4; 7 bases map to TRBD1. The ends lost 8 bases at V and 0 bases at J; junction bases unmatched: 6. Germline CDR1 LNHNV, CDR2 YYDKDF (reference sequence). CDR3 length: 15 amino acids. The CDR3 reads CATWDSFSTNEKLFF. CDR3 coding DNA: TGTGCCACCTGGGACAGCTTCTCAACTAATGAAAAACTGTTTTTT.

The CDR3 nucleotides read TGTGCCAGCAGTTACTCACCAGGGGCTGGAAACACCATATATTTT. Amino acids: CASSYSPGAGNTIYF. The V call is TRBV6-5, the J call TRBJ1-3, with D tentatively TRBD1 (6 bases). The CDR3 runs 15 residues. V lost 0 bases and J 2 bases, leaving 8 bases between the germline ends. The germline CDR1 and CDR2 sequences are MNHEY and SVGAGI.

There are a few counts of this clone. V gene TRBV7-9 combines with J gene TRBJ1-2, with D perhaps matching TRBD1 (5 bases). Germline-derived CDR1 and CDR2 are SEHNR and FQNEAQ (reference sequence). This CDR3 has 15 amino acids. Trimming stripped 2 bases from V and 0 bases from J, with 10 bases between. This CDR3 reads CASSLPDRANYGYTF. CDR3 in DNA: TGTGCCAGCAGCTTACCCGACAGAGCTAACTATGGCTACACCTTC. The whole variable domain, remainder taken from reference TRBV7-9 and TRBJ1-2, is DTGVSQNPRHKITKRGQNVTFRCDPISEHNRLYWYRQTLGQGPEFLTYFQNEAQLEKSRLLSDRFSAERPKGSFSTLEIQRTEQGDSAMYLCASSLPDRANYGYTFGSGTRLTVV.

J is TRBJ2-7 and V is TRBV12-5; D possibly corresponds to TRBD1 (5 bases). V was clipped by 6 bases and J by 2 bases, with 11 bases between them. The CDR3 totals 13 residues. Germline values: CDR1 LGHNT, CDR2 FRNRAP. CDR3 residues: CASGIDSPYEQYF. In DNA, the CDR3 is TGTGCTAGTGGGATCGACAGCCCCTACGAGCAGTACTTC.

The V call is TRBV2, the J call TRBJ1-4; TRBD1 might be the D (5 bases). CDR1 and CDR2 (germline): SNHLY, FYNNEI. CDR3 size: 15 residues. V lost 1 base to trimming and J lost 5 bases, with 11 bases between them. CDR3 residues: CASSEGGGANEKLFF. CDR3 coding DNA: TGTGCCAGCAGTGAAGGAGGTGGGGCCAATGAAAAACTGTTTTTT.

J is TRBJ1-2 and V is TRBV5-4, with 10 positions matching TRBD1. This CDR3 is built from 16 residues. V dropped 4 bases and J dropped 7; count of bases not matched to a gene: 13. Germline assignment: CDR1 SGHNT and CDR2 YYREEE (reference sequence). CDR3 sequence (DNA): TGTGCCAGCAGCCCCCCCGGGGACAGGGGAAGGAGTGGCTACACCTTC. Amino acid sequence: CASSPPGDRGRSGYTF.

There are a few counts of this clone. The chain recombines TRBV2 with TRBJ1-4; the D is unclear. CDR3 length: 14 residues. Germline CDR1 is SNHLY and CDR2 is FYNNEI. With 4 bases removed from V and 3 bases from J, the gap between germline ends came to 9 bases. The DNA of the CDR3 is TGTGCCAGCAGTGTAGGTAGCGCTAATGAAAAACTGTTTTTT. Protein sequence: CASSVGSANEKLFF.

The chain joins TRBV5-1 to TRBJ2-4; TRBD1 is a possible D gene (5 bases). This CDR3 is built from 14 residues. The germline gives CDR1 SGHRS, CDR2 YFSETQ. Trimming pared 0 bases from V and 8 bases from J, leaving 12 bases between. CDR3: CASSLDRRGDIQYF. In DNA, the CDR3 is TGCGCCAGCAGCTTGGACCGTAGGGGCGACATTCAGTACTTC.

The chain couples TRBV5-1 to TRBJ2-1; 16 bases match TRBD2. The germline V gene has CDR1 SGHRS and CDR2 YFSETQ. CDR3 length: 19 amino acids. Unmatched junction bases numbered 7, after V lost 0 bases and J lost 4 bases. CDR3 sequence: CASSLGGLAGGKRYNEQFF. For the CDR3, the DNA is TGCGCCAGCAGCTTGGGGGGACTAGCGGGGGGGAAGCGGTACAATGAGCAGTTCTTC.

The chain links TRBV4-3 to TRBJ2-1; D not certain. The CDR3 sequence is 13 residues long. V shed 2 bases and J shed 8 bases, with 10 bases lying between them. Germline V lookup: CDR1 LGHNA, CDR2 YSLEER. CDR3: CASSQSRVDEQFF. The DNA of the CDR3 is TGCGCCAGCAGCCAATCTCGGGTGGATGAGCAGTTCTTC.

In DNA form, the CDR3 reads TGTGCCAGCAGCCCCCCGGGGAATATCGGCTACACCTTC. It specifies CASSPPGNIGYTF. V usage is TRBV5-6 and J usage is TRBJ1-2; D call uncertain. Trimming cost V 4 bases and J 8 bases, with 15 bases left between them. Per the germline V gene, CDR1 is SGHDT and CDR2 is YYEEEE. The CDR3 contains 13 residues. Supplemented by reference TRBV5-6 and TRBJ1-2, the full variable domain reads DAGVTQSPTHLIKTRGQQVTLRCSPKSGHDTVSWYQQALGQGPQFIFQYYEEEERQRGNFPDRFSGHQFPNYSSELNVNALLLGDSALYLCASSPPGNIGYTFGSGTRLTVV.

The chain employs TRBV5-1 and TRBJ2-2; 7 positions match TRBD1. This CDR3 comprises 17 residues. The V gene end was trimmed by 0 bases and the J gene end by 0 bases; junction bases not matched to a gene: 5. Looked up from germline, CDR1 is SGHRS and CDR2 is YFSETQ. CDR3 DNA sequence: TGCGCCAGCAGCTTGGGCCTGACAGGGACGAACACCGGGGAGCTGTTTTTT. Translated: CASSLGLTGTNTGELFF.

The chain recombines TRBV19 with TRBJ2-3; 9 bases are shared with TRBD1. Germline-derived CDR1 and CDR2 are LNHDA and SQIVND (reference sequence). This CDR3 comprises 18 residues. The ends lost 2 bases at V and 0 bases at J; junction bases unmatched: 9. This CDR3 reads CASSISRTGEYSTDTQYF. For the CDR3, the DNA is TGTGCCAGTAGTATATCGAGGACAGGGGAGTATAGCACAGATACGCAGTATTTT.

The chain is built from TRBV6-5 and TRBJ1-6; 8 positions match TRBD1. Trimming removed 0 bases from V and 10 bases from J; junction bases left unmatched: 8. The CDR3 runs 16 residues. Germline CDR1 reads MNHEY; CDR2 reads SVGAGI. The CDR3 bases are TGTGCCAGCAGTTACTCTACAGGGGGTTCTATCTCACCCCTCCACTTT. It translates to CASSYSTGGSISPLHF.

The count of this clone is one. The chain combines TRBV13 with TRBJ2-5, with 7 positions matching TRBD1. The J call is doubtful: the DNA matches TRBJ2-7 better. Germline V gene lookup returns CDR1 PRHDT and CDR2 FYEKMQ (reference sequence). The CDR3 consists of 15 residues. Here the CDR3 reads CASSPYGQASYEQYF. CDR3 in DNA: TGTGCCAGCAGCCCATACGGACAGGCCTCCTACGAGCAGTACTTC.

The CDR3: CASSARLANEQFF. The CDR3 nucleotides read TGTGCCAGCAGCGCCCGACTAGCAAATGAGCAGTTCTTC. This sequence joins TRBV11-2 and TRBJ2-1; 7 bases fit TRBD2. The CDR3 runs 13 residues. Unmatched junction bases numbered 5, after V lost 5 bases and J lost 7 bases. In germline, CDR1 is SGHAT, CDR2 FQNNGV.

The V gene is TRBV28, the J gene TRBJ1-1, with D perhaps matching TRBD1 (5 bases). The V end lost 7 bases, the J end lost 3 bases, and 12 bases lay between the germline ends. Germline CDR1 reads MDHEN; CDR2 reads SYDVKM. This CDR3 has 13 residues. The CDR3 is CASIGRAYTEAFF. In nucleotides, the CDR3 is TGTGCCAGCATCGGCAGGGCCTACACTGAAGCTTTCTTT.